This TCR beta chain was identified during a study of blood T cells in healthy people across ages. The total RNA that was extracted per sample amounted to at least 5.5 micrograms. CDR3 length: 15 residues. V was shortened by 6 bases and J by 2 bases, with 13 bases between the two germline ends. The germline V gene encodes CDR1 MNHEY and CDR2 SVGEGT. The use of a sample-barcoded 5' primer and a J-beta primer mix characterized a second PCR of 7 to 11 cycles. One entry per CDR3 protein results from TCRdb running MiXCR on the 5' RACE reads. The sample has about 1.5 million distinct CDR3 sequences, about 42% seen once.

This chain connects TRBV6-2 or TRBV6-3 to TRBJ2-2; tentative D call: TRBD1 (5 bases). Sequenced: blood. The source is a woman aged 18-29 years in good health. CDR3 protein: CASRGTGVNTGELFF. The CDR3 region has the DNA TGTGCCAGCAGGGGAACAGGAGTAAACACCGGGGAGCTGTTTTTT.